Listed below are T cell receptor beta chains from one sample, sequenced in a study of response to subunit inactivated influenza vaccine. Using its own MiXCR run on the RT-PCR reads, TCRdb lists one record per CDR3 protein. In the table there are about 700,000 distinct CDR3 sequences, about 14% of which are singletons. The sample was PBMCs from blood, taken roughly 2 weeks before vaccination. All receptors come from a man in his forties or fifties who received an inactivated influenza vaccine. Each CDR3 is given with its conserved first and last residue. D genes are given only for firm matches. Clone size appears in some rows only: once, few, many, or a class for an expanded clone.

TRBJ2-7	TRBV5-1	-	-	TGCGCCAGCAGCTTGATGGGAGGCGAGCAGTACTTC	CASSLMGGEQYF
TRBJ2-1	TRBV20-1	-	many	TGCAGTGCTAGAGACCCCCGGCTAGCATCTGGGAATGAGCAGTTCTTC	CSARDPRLASGNEQFF
TRBJ2-7	TRBV6-1	TRBD1	-	TGTGCCAGCAGCACCGGGACAGGGGGCAGTTGGCAGTACTTC	CASSTGTGGSWQYF
TRBJ2-1	TRBV4-3	TRBD1	many	TGCGCCAGCAGCCGTGGGACAGCCAGCTCCTACAATGAGCAGTTCTTC	CASSRGTASSYNEQFF
TRBJ1-1	TRBV3-1	TRBD1	few	TGTGCCAGCGGACAGGGGGGGTACACTGAAGCTTTCTTT	CASGQGGYTEAFF
TRBJ2-7	TRBV24-1	TRBD1	-	TGTGCCACCAGTGAACGACAGGGTTACCTTAGCTCCTACGAGCAGTACTTC	CATSERQGYLSSYEQYF
TRBJ2-7	TRBV11-2	-	few	TGTGCCAGCAGCTTACGACTCCCCCAGACCTACGAGCAGTACTTC	CASSLRLPQTYEQYF
TRBJ1-1	TRBV12-3/TRBV12-4	-	many	TGTGCCAGCTTACTACACCTGAACACTGAAGCTTTCTTT	CASLLHLNTEAFF
TRBJ2-1	TRBV6-2/TRBV6-3	-	few	TGTGCCAGCAGGCAGGGGTATGAGCAGTTCTTC	CASRQGYEQFF
TRBJ2-5	TRBV20-1	-	few	TGCAGTGCCGTAACTAGTCCGGAGACCCAGTACTTC	CSAVTSPETQYF
TRBJ1-1	TRBV4-2	-	-	TGTGCCAGCAGCCAAAGGAACACTGAAGCTTTCTTT	CASSQRNTEAFF
TRBJ2-1	TRBV20-1	TRBD2	few	TGCAGTGCTAGGGGGCTTAGCGGGAGGGCCGGGGATAACTATGAGCAGTTCTTC	CSARGLSGRAGDNYEQFF
TRBJ2-1	TRBV10-2	-	-	TGCGCCAGCAGTGACGAAGGTGGCTCCTACAATGAGCAGTTCTTC	CASSDEGGSYNEQFF
TRBJ2-2	TRBV5-6	TRBD1	few	TGTGCCAGCAGCTTGAGCAGGGGGCTCGGGGAGCTGTTTTTT	CASSLSRGLGELFF
TRBJ2-5	TRBV7-2	-	many	TGTGCCAGCAGCATAACAGGGTTGGGGACCCAGTACTTC	CASSITGLGTQYF
TRBJ2-3	TRBV7-8	-	few	TGTGCCAGCAGCTTAGGGGTCGTCCCCACAGATACGCAGTATTTT	CASSLGVVPTDTQYF
TRBJ1-3	TRBV11-1	-	-	TGTGCCAGCAGCTCTAGGGCGGCTCCTCAGGGATCATCTGGAAACACCATATATTTT	CASSSRAAPQGSSGNTIYF
TRBJ2-6	TRBV20-1	-	many	TGCAGTGCTAGAGATCGTAGATCCGGGGCCAACGTCCTGACTTTC	CSARDRRSGANVLTF
TRBJ1-5	TRBV20-1	-	few	TGCAGTGCTAGCGACCACAGCTTCCCCAATCAGCCCCAGCATTTT	CSASDHSFPNQPQHF
TRBJ1-4	TRBV4-3	-	few	TGCGCCAGCAGCCAAGATCGTCGAGACAGCGACGAAAAACTGTTTTTT	CASSQDRRDSDEKLFF
TRBJ2-1	TRBV9	-	-	TGTGCCAGCAGCGTAGACTATTACAATGAGCAGTTCTTC	CASSVDYYNEQFF
TRBJ1-2	TRBV12-3/TRBV12-4	-	few	TGTGCCAGCAGTCAGCTGGCCCGACCATCTATAGGCTACACCTTC	CASSQLARPSIGYTF
TRBJ2-2	TRBV27	TRBD2	few	TGTGCCAGCAGCAGACTAGCGGTAACCACCGGGGAGCTGTTTTTT	CASSRLAVTTGELFF
TRBJ2-3	TRBV29-1	-	many	TGCAGCGTTGCCGGGACTAGCACAGATACGCAGTATTTT	CSVAGTSTDTQYF
TRBJ1-1	TRBV6-2/TRBV6-3	-	-	TGTGCCAGCAGTTACTGGGGCCAGGGGATGAACACTGAAGCTTTCTTT	CASSYWGQGMNTEAFF
TRBJ2-2	TRBV7-9	-	-	TGTGCCAGCAGCTTACAAGTGAACACCGGGGAGCTGTTTTTT	CASSLQVNTGELFF
TRBJ1-5	TRBV20-1	-	few	TGCAGTGCTCCTACGGACACAGATACGACCACGCGGCTTCAGCCCCAGCATTTT	CSAPTDTDTTTRLQPQHF
TRBJ2-5	TRBV20-1	-	-	TGCAGTGCTTCGCCAGGGAACCAAGAGACCCAGTACTTC	CSASPGNQETQYF
TRBJ2-3	TRBV7-9	-	-	TGTGCCAGCAGCCGCAACCCTACAACCTCGGGCACAGATACGCAGTATTTT	CASSRNPTTSGTDTQYF
TRBJ2-3	TRBV2	-	many	TGTGCCAGCAAACAGGGAACTAGCACAGATACGCAGTATTTT	CASKQGTSTDTQYF
TRBJ2-7	TRBV28	TRBD1	few	TGTGCCAGCAGTCGACGGGACAGGCCGTACGAGCAGTACTTC	CASSRRDRPYEQYF
TRBJ2-3	TRBV7-2	-	-	TGTGCCAGCAGCCCCGGGACTTTCTCAGATACGCAGTATTTT	CASSPGTFSDTQYF
TRBJ2-2	TRBV11-3	-	few	TGTGCCAGCAGCCAAGCCGCGAACACCGGGGAGCTGTTTTTT	CASSQAANTGELFF
TRBJ2-5	TRBV29-1	-	-	TGCAGCGTTGAGATGAATAGGGAGACCCAGTACTTC	CSVEMNRETQYF
TRBJ2-7	TRBV20-1	-	-	TGCAGTGCTCCCCCCAACGATGAATTGTTAGGCGAGCAGTACTTC	CSAPPNDELLGEQYF
TRBJ2-5	TRBV15	-	-	TGTGCCACCAGCAGAGATCCAGGGGGACTCCAAGAGACCCAGTACTTC	CATSRDPGGLQETQYF
TRBJ2-7	TRBV7-2	-	few	TGTGCCAGCAGCTTAATGTTCGGCGAGCAGTACTTC	CASSLMFGEQYF
TRBJ2-5	TRBV27	TRBD2	few	TGTGCCAAGGCTCAGACTAGCGTAGAGGAGACCCAGTACTTC	CAKAQTSVEETQYF
TRBJ2-2	TRBV15	TRBD1	few	TGTGCCACCAGCATTGGGACAGGGACCACCGGGGAGCTGTTTTTT	CATSIGTGTTGELFF
TRBJ2-7	TRBV3-1	TRBD2	-	TGTGCCAGCAGCCACGGACTAGCGGGCGCACCCTACGAGCAGTACTTC	CASSHGLAGAPYEQYF
TRBJ2-1	TRBV3-1	-	once	TGTGCCAGCTGCCAAGTTCGGGGGAACTACAATGAGCAGTTCTTC	CASCQVRGNYNEQFF
TRBJ2-1	TRBV12-3/TRBV12-4	TRBD2	-	TGTGCCAGCAGTTTAACTAGCGGGGGTATCTATGAGCAGTTCTTC	CASSLTSGGIYEQFF
TRBJ2-1	TRBV5-1	TRBD1	-	TGCGCCAGCAGCTTGGAGCCACAGGGGATCAGGTACAATGAGCAGTTCTTC	CASSLEPQGIRYNEQFF
TRBJ1-1	TRBV27	-	few	TGTGCCAGCAGTTTAGTCACGGGGGTTCGCACTGAAGCTTTCTTT	CASSLVTGVRTEAFF
TRBJ1-1	TRBV20-1	-	few	TGCAGTGCTCAGAACTTGAACACTGAAGCTTTCTTT	CSAQNLNTEAFF
TRBJ1-6	TRBV4-3	-	-	TGCGCCAGCAGCCAACAAAGCGGAGAACATTCACCCCTCCACTTT	CASSQQSGEHSPLHF